The clone carrying this T cell receptor (beta chain) came up once. No antigen is known for it. This record comes from a study of naive and memory T cell subsets. The SP2 primer and nested alpha and beta constant region primers amplified ligated cDNA in four rounds. For blood and skin samples, reverse transcription used TCR alpha and beta constant primers. TCRdb itself ran the 5' RACE reads through MiXCR, one entry per CDR3 protein. Found here are roughly 60,000 distinct CDR3 sequences, approximately 8% of them singletons; the top ten hold 19%. Study findings and constraints: This RNA-based method may be sensitive to activation-related transcript changes.

A UMI-containing oligonucleotide was joined by 3' ligation to the TCR cDNA template. Adult healthy volunteers gave 2.5 ml peripheral blood for whole-blood RNA. The CDR3 spans 14 residues. The V gene's germline CDR1 is MNHEY and CDR2 SVGEGT. The V end was cut by 6 bases, the J end by 3 bases, with 15 bases between. This rearrangement joins TRBV6-2 or TRBV6-3 to TRBJ2-7; tentative D call: TRBD2 (5 bases). This clonotype was sampled from a female donor in good health. The CDR3: CASSPRKAGYEQYF. In DNA form, the CDR3 reads TGTGCCAGCAGCCCGAGAAAGGCGGGCTACGAGCAGTACTTC.